Listed here are 18 T cell receptor beta chains from one sample, sequenced in a study of T cells in Graves' hyperthyroidism and ophthalmopathy. The investigators amplified TCR beta CDR3 regions from RNA transcripts. The HTBI primer set was used in a first-round RT-PCR of the TCR CDR3. MiXCR, applied by TCRdb to the multiplex PCR reads, yields one record per CDR3 protein. This table holds approximately 600,000 distinct CDR3 sequences, roughly 20% found once. Specimen: blood. These receptors originate from a man under 40 with Graves' ophthalmopathy.

This chain connects TRBV24-1 to TRBJ2-2; 8 positions match TRBD1. Trimming cost V 3 bases and J 7 bases; bases outside gene matches: 12. The CDR3 runs to 17 residues. The germline CDR1 and CDR2 sequences are KGHDR and SFDVKD. CDR3 nucleotides: TGTGCCACCAGTGATCCCCCGGGCAGGGGGCAGGGCGGGGAGCTGTTTTTT. Protein product: CATSDPPGRGQGGELFF.

The table lists this clonotype with many counts. The chain couples TRBV30 to TRBJ2-5; 11 bases line up with TRBD1. Germline CDR1 reads GTSNPN; CDR2 reads SVGIG (reference sequence). CDR3 length equals 12 residues. The CDR3 reads CALDRGLETQYF. As DNA, the CDR3 is TGTGCTTTGGACAGGGGGCTGGAGACCCAGTACTTC.

This clonotype has only a few counts. V gene TRBV12-5 combines with J gene TRBJ2-1; D is ambiguous. V shed 1 base and J shed 6 bases, with 7 bases lying between them. The CDR3 is 13 amino acids. Per germline, CDR1 LGHNT and CDR2 FRNRAP. The CDR3 nucleotides read TGTGCTAGTGGTTTGGACATAATCAATGAGCAGTTCTTC. Translated, it gives CASGLDIINEQFF.

This clonotype came up a few times. The V gene is TRBV5-4, the J gene TRBJ2-5, with 14 bases aligning to TRBD2. The junction had 6 bases not matched to a gene; V was cut back by 0 bases and J by 5 bases. The germline V gene encodes CDR1 SGHNT and CDR2 YYREEE (reference sequence). The CDR3 is 17 residues long. The CDR3 reads CASSLARGLAGVETQYF. The CDR3 DNA sequence: TGTGCCAGCAGCTTGGCTAGGGGACTAGCGGGAGTCGAGACCCAGTACTTC.

The sample holds a few counts of this clonotype. The chain links TRBV6-1 to TRBJ1-5, with 7 bases lining up with TRBD1. Unmatched junction bases numbered 9, after V lost 3 bases and J lost 7 bases. Looked up from germline, CDR1 is MNHNS and CDR2 is SASEGT. The CDR3 is 15 residues long. CDR3 in amino acids: CASSDIGDRAQPQHF. CDR3 DNA: TGTGCCAGCAGTGATATTGGTGACAGGGCCCAGCCCCAGCATTTT.

The chain recombines TRBV12-3 or TRBV12-4 with TRBJ2-3, with 10 bases lining up with TRBD1. Trimming cost V 3 bases and J 6 bases; bases outside gene matches: 6. The CDR3 has 15 amino acids. CDR3 amino acids: CASSLTGGFSDTQYF. CDR3 bases: TGTGCCAGCAGTTTGACAGGGGGCTTCTCGGATACGCAGTATTTT.

This clonotype has more than one count but fewer than ten. The chain joins TRBV7-2 to TRBJ2-7; TRBD2 matches at 13 bases. The CDR3 has 17 residues. Germline V lookup: CDR1 SGHTA, CDR2 FQGNSA. V was pared by 5 bases and J by 6 bases, with 13 bases of the junction left unmatched. CDR3 residues: CASSPRTSGSYPSEQYF. The CDR3 coding sequence is TGTGCCAGCAGCCCTAGGACTAGCGGGAGTTATCCCTCCGAGCAGTACTTC.

This clonotype was picked up many times. The V and J genes are TRBV2 and TRBJ2-7; TRBD2 agrees at 9 bases. Germline values: CDR1 SNHLY, CDR2 FYNNEI. This CDR3 comprises 17 residues. The junction had 15 bases not matched to a gene; V was cut back by 9 bases and J by 0 bases. The chain's CDR3 is CASTLAGILSSSYEQYF. In nucleotides, the CDR3 is TGTGCCAGTACCCTAGCGGGAATCCTATCGAGCTCCTACGAGCAGTACTTC.

This clonotype was seen a handful of times. The chain has TRBV3-1 and TRBJ2-2; TRBD2 aligns across 8 bases. The germline CDR1 and CDR2 sequences are LGHDT and YNNKEL (reference sequence). CDR3 length: 16 amino acids. V lost 1 base, J lost 3 bases, and 4 bases stayed unmatched. The CDR3: CASSQAGGPDTGELFF. Written as DNA, the CDR3 is TGTGCCAGCAGCCAAGCGGGAGGGCCCGACACCGGGGAGCTGTTTTTT.

This clonotype showed up many times. The chain carries TRBV10-3 and TRBJ1-1; TRBD1 matches at 7 bases. The CDR3 loop spans 16 amino acids. J lost 0 bases, V lost 0 bases, and 4 bases had no gene match. Germline V lookup: CDR1 ENHRY, CDR2 SYGVKD. Here the CDR3 DNA reads TGTGCCATCAGTGAGTCCCTGGGACAGATGAACACTGAAGCTTTCTTT. It codes for CAISESLGQMNTEAFF.

A remark on this clonotype: Being one base from a much bigger clone, this may be a read error. This chain uses TRBV6-2 or TRBV6-3 with TRBJ1-1, with 7 bases matching TRBD1. Per the germline V gene, CDR1 is MNHEY and CDR2 is SVGEGT. The CDR3 extends over 15 amino acids. CDR3 nucleotide sequence: TGTGCCAACAGTTACGCCGGGACAGAGAACACTGAAGCTTTCTTT. Translation: CANSYAGTENTEAFF.

The V and J genes are TRBV20-1 and TRBJ2-2, with D perhaps being TRBD1 or TRBD2 (5 bases each). V was cut by 6 bases and J by 7 bases, with 15 bases left in between. Per germline, CDR1 DFQATT and CDR2 SNEGSKA (reference sequence). The CDR3 runs 13 residues. Here the CDR3 DNA reads TGCAGTGCCACTGGGACCTCGGGCGGGGAGCTGTTTTTT. Protein product: CSATGTSGGELFF.

This clonotype was detected ten times or more. This chain uses TRBV11-2 with TRBJ2-5; D assignment may be TRBD1 or TRBD2 (5 bases each). Germline V lookup: CDR1 SGHAT, CDR2 FQNNGV. V lost 1 base and J 5 bases, leaving 14 bases between the germline ends. The CDR3 totals 15 residues. CDR3 protein: CASSLGGARSETQYF. In DNA, the CDR3 is TGTGCCAGCAGCTTAGGAGGGGCCCGCAGTGAGACCCAGTACTTC.

On this clonotype itself: A much larger clone differs from this one at a single base, so this may be a read error. The rearrangement links TRBV3-1 to TRBJ1-4; 7 nucleotides line up with TRBD1. The CDR3 covers 16 residues. Germline CDR1 and CDR2: LGHDT and YNNKEL (reference sequence). The DNA of the CDR3 is TGTGCCAGCAGCCAAAAGTCTGGGACAGACAATGGAAAACTGTTTTTT. Translated: CASSQKSGTDNGKLFF.

This clonotype appeared many times. The chain employs TRBV7-3 and TRBJ2-5; D is unresolved. The V end lost 5 bases, the J end lost 3 bases, and 10 bases lay between the germline ends. The germline gives CDR1 SGHTA, CDR2 FQGTGA. The CDR3 spans 13 residues. The CDR3 region is CASSPRAKETQYF. The CDR3 DNA is TGTGCCAGCAGCCCCCGGGCGAAAGAGACCCAGTACTTC.

CDR3 DNA sequence: TGCGCCAGCAGCTTTGGGTCGGGGGACACCATATATTTT. It codes for CASSFGSGDTIYF. This sequence joins TRBV5-1 and TRBJ1-3, with D possibly matching TRBD1 (5 bases). CDR1 is SGHRS and CDR2 is YFSETQ in the germline V gene. This CDR3 is built from 13 residues. Trimming removed 2 bases from V and 8 bases from J, with 11 bases in between.

This clonotype was observed at least ten times. The chain employs TRBV28 and TRBJ1-5, with D possibly being TRBD1 (5 bases). V lost 2 bases to trimming and J lost 4 bases, with 12 bases between them. The CDR3 consists of 15 residues. The germline V gene encodes CDR1 MDHEN and CDR2 SYDVKM. The CDR3 region is CASSLQGPYNQPQHF. For the CDR3, the DNA is TGTGCCAGCAGTTTACAGGGACCATATAATCAGCCCCAGCATTTT. The full variable domain, in which reference TRBV28 and TRBJ1-5 provide the parts outside the CDR3, is DVKVTQSSRYLVKRTGEKVFLECVQDMDHENMFWYRQDPGLGLRLIYFSYDVKMKEKGDIPEGYSVSREKKERFSLILESASTNQTSMYLCASSLQGPYNQPQHFGDGTRLSIL.

CDR3 nucleotides: TGCGCCAGCAGCCAAGCAGGGTCGAATCACGGGGAGCTGTTTTTT. It specifies CASSQAGSNHGELFF. The genes are TRBV4-3 and TRBJ2-2, with a weak D call TRBD1 (5 bases). V was clipped by 1 base and J by 7 bases, with 13 bases between them. CDR1 is LGHNA and CDR2 is YSLEER in the germline V gene. This CDR3 has 15 amino acids.